The 18 T cell receptor beta chains below were found in one sample sequenced in a study of T cell repertoires in cytomegalovirus infection. TCRdb fed the reads into MiXCR, producing one record per CDR3 protein. The data hold 310,000 or so distinct CDR3 sequences, with about a sixth observed a single time. The sequenced sample was PBMCs. These receptors came from a human donor in good health (CMV status not recorded). Some clones in this sample may be carry-over from other donors' samples.

This clonotype showed up just a few times. The chain employs TRBV12-3 or TRBV12-4 and TRBJ1-2, with a weak D call TRBD1 (5 bases). The length of the CDR3 is 16 residues. The germline V and J ends were trimmed by 0 bases and 4 bases, with 15 bases remaining between them. The CDR3 DNA reads as TGTGCCAGCAGTTTAGCGACGGGGGAGAGTGGCTATGGCTACACCTTC. Encoded protein: CASSLATGESGYGYTF.

This clonotype showed up many times. The DNA for the CDR3 is TGTGCCAGCAGTGAAAGCGGGGGGGCCTGGAATGAGCAGTTCTTC. Protein sequence: CASSESGGAWNEQFF. The chain employs TRBV6-1 and TRBJ2-1, with 10 bases fitting TRBD2. Germline CDR1 and CDR2: MNHNS and SASEGT. V lost 2 bases, J lost 7 bases, and 5 bases stayed unmatched. The CDR3 spans 15 residues.

This clonotype was recorded a few times. This rearrangement joins TRBV28 to TRBJ1-4; TRBD1 aligns across 8 bases. The CDR3 extends over 14 amino acids. J gave up 3 bases and V 3 bases, and 0 bases lay outside the gene matches. Germline V gene data show CDR1 as MDHEN and CDR2 as SYDVKM. CDR3 DNA: TGTGCCAGCAGTTTGACAGGGGCTAATGAAAAACTGTTTTTT. Translation gives CASSLTGANEKLFF.

The rearrangement joins TRBV20-1 to TRBJ2-4, with D uncertain. V shed 4 bases and J shed 0 bases, with 10 bases lying between them. CDR1 DFQATT and CDR2 SNEGSKA come from the germline V gene (reference sequence). This CDR3 region has 14 residues. CDR3 bases: TGCAGTGCTACAGAAGAGGTAGCCAAAAACATTCAGTACTTC. This codes for CSATEEVAKNIQYF.

This clonotype came up many times. This chain uses TRBV2 with TRBJ1-1, with no clear D. The length of the CDR3 is 14 residues. Germline CDR1 and CDR2: SNHLY and FYNNEI. Deletions cut 7 bases from V and 5 bases from J, with 17 bases between. The CDR3 region is CASIGRVEGTEAFF. In nucleotides, the CDR3 is TGTGCCAGCATCGGGAGGGTTGAAGGGACTGAAGCTTTCTTT.

This chain joins TRBV2 and TRBJ1-1; unclear D gene. V lost 6 bases to trimming and J lost 11 bases, with 13 bases between them. Germline V gene sequence: CDR1 SNHLY, CDR2 FYNNEI. The CDR3 extends over 11 amino acids. CDR3 DNA: TGTGCCAGCAGCCGGGAGGGTCTCGCTTTCTTT. Protein: CASSREGLAFF.

This sequence joins TRBV20-1 and TRBJ2-3; 12 nucleotides match TRBD2. The CDR3 runs to 14 residues. J lost 2 bases, V lost 6 bases, and 3 bases had no gene match. Looked up from germline, CDR1 is DFQATT and CDR2 is SNEGSKA (reference sequence). The CDR3 protein is CSAPSGGATDTQYF. The CDR3 DNA follows: TGCAGTGCCCCTAGCGGGGGGGCCACAGATACGCAGTATTTT.

The rearrangement links TRBV12-3 or TRBV12-4 to TRBJ1-5, with 7 positions matching TRBD1. The CDR3 is 15 amino acids. The ends lost 4 bases at V and 3 bases at J; junction bases unmatched: 6. The CDR3: CASSSDRIVNQPQHF. The CDR3 region has the DNA TGTGCCAGCAGTTCGGACAGGATAGTCAATCAGCCCCAGCATTTT.

Notes on this clonotype: Being one base from a much bigger clone, this may be a read error. The CDR3 sequence: CAGSLMGLVSNQPQHF. Written as DNA, the CDR3 is TGTGCCGGCAGTTTGATGGGACTAGTTAGCAATCAGCCCCAGCATTTT. This chain links TRBV28 with TRBJ1-5; possible D gene TRBD1, 5 bases. Germline-derived CDR1 and CDR2 are MDHEN and SYDVKM. This CDR3 spans 16 amino acids. Full variable domain (rest looked up from reference TRBV28 and TRBJ1-5): DVKVTQSSRYLVKRTGEKVFLECVQDMDHENMFWYRQDPGLGLRLIYFSYDVKMKEKGDIPEGYSVSREKKERFSLILESASTNQTSMYLCAGSLMGLVSNQPQHFGDGTRLSIL.

This clonotype was detected ten times or more. The chain has TRBV6-1 and TRBJ1-5; D not certain. From germline, CDR1 is MNHNS and CDR2 SASEGT. The CDR3 sequence is 15 residues long. Trimming shortened V by 5 bases and J by 1 base, and 12 bases separated the two germline ends. CDR3 amino acids: CASSLRLASNQPQHF. The CDR3 bases are TGTGCCAGCAGTCTAAGGTTGGCCAGCAATCAGCCCCAGCATTTT.

The gene calls are TRBV20-1 and TRBJ2-4; D is unresolved. Trimming removed 1 base at V and 0 bases at J, with 4 bases between. From germline, CDR1 is DFQATT and CDR2 SNEGSKA (reference sequence). This CDR3 is 13 amino acids long. Here the CDR3 reads CSARGIAKNIQYF. CDR3 DNA sequence: TGCAGTGCTAGAGGGATAGCCAAAAACATTCAGTACTTC.

The chain links TRBV20-1 to TRBJ1-5; D gene unclear. Germline CDR1 DFQATT, CDR2 SNEGSKA (reference sequence). The CDR3 totals 13 residues. V was pared by 4 bases and J by 0 bases, with 7 bases between. In DNA, the CDR3 is TGCAGTGCTATCGCGGATAGCAATCAGCCCCAGCATTTT. Translating gives CSAIADSNQPQHF.

The V and J genes are TRBV4-1 and TRBJ2-2; 9 bases are a match to TRBD1. This CDR3 region has 14 residues. J was trimmed by 1 base and V by 8 bases; bases with no gene match: 2. Germline V lookup: CDR1 MGHRA, CDR2 YSYEKL. CDR3: CASRGQGNTGELFF. The CDR3 nucleotides read TGCGCCAGCCGGGGACAGGGGAACACCGGGGAGCTGTTTTTT.

This clonotype was observed a few times. V and J are TRBV10-3 and TRBJ1-2; D uncertain. The CDR3 sequence is 20 residues long. V lost 0 bases and J lost 2, with 25 bases in between. Germline V gene data show CDR1 as ENHRY and CDR2 as SYGVKD. The DNA of the CDR3 is TGTGCCATCAGTGAGTCGATCGTGCGGGCAACGGGTCTGAGAAACTATGGCTACACCTTC. This gives the protein CAISESIVRATGLRNYGYTF.

This clonotype was found a few times. The genes are TRBV7-9 and TRBJ1-6; D remains unclear. The germline CDR1 and CDR2 sequences are SEHNR and FQNEAQ (reference sequence). Trimming cost V 4 bases and J 9 bases, with 13 bases left between them. This CDR3 is built from 14 residues. Here the CDR3 reads CASSWEGSGSPLHF. The CDR3 region has the DNA TGTGCCAGCAGCTGGGAGGGTAGTGGTTCACCCCTCCACTTT.

This clonotype came up many times. CDR3 sequence (DNA): TGTGCTAGTGGTTTGGGAGACTCTGGGGCCAACGTCCTGACTTTC. Translated: CASGLGDSGANVLTF. The chain couples TRBV12-5 to TRBJ2-6; D remains unclear. Germline-derived CDR1 and CDR2 are LGHNT and FRNRAP. The V end lost 1 base, the J end lost 0 bases, and 4 bases lay between the germline ends. This CDR3 contains 15 residues.

The chain combines TRBV7-2 with TRBJ1-1; perhaps TRBD1 as D (5 bases). This CDR3 region has 15 residues. V was cut by 1 base and J by 3 bases, with 12 bases left in between. The germline V gene has CDR1 SGHTA and CDR2 FQGNSA. The CDR3 loop is CASSLVGVGDTEAFF. The CDR3 DNA follows: TGTGCCAGCAGCTTAGTCGGTGTGGGGGACACTGAAGCTTTCTTT.

This clonotype was observed at least ten times. V is TRBV7-6 and J is TRBJ2-5; possibly TRBD1 for D (5 bases). The CDR3 is made up of 15 amino acids. Deletions cut 4 bases from V and 4 bases from J, with 16 bases between. Germline values: CDR1 SGHVS, CDR2 FNYEAQ. The CDR3 region is CASSSAYKGLETQYF. The CDR3 nucleotides are TGTGCCAGCAGCTCAGCGTATAAGGGGTTAGAGACCCAGTACTTC.